Shown below are 22 T cell receptor beta chains from a single sample sequenced in a study of blood T cell repertoires in COVID-19. The assay was immunoSEQ multiplex PCR, and TCRdb's table has in-frame clones only and misses some. The sample includes roughly 33,000 clones, over 90% of them seen just once. The sample consisted of peripheral blood. The receptors derive from a human donor in a cohort sampled during active COVID-19.

The J gene is TRBJ2-7, the V gene TRBV27; 7 bases are a match to TRBD1. This CDR3 has 14 amino acids. The germline V gene encodes CDR1 MNHEY and CDR2 SMNVEV (reference sequence). V shed 3 bases and J 0 bases; nucleotides not matched to a gene: 2. The CDR3, as DNA: TGTGCCAGCAGTTTCGGGGACAGCTCCTACGAGCAGTACTTC. Protein product: CASSFGDSSYEQYF.

This clone was seen only once. The genes are TRBV6-2 or TRBV6-3 and TRBJ1-1; no clear D gene. This CDR3 spans 18 amino acids. Germline assignment: CDR1 MNHEY and CDR2 SVGEGT. V dropped 2 bases and J dropped 7 bases, with 26 bases sitting between them. The DNA for the CDR3 is TGTGCCAGCAGTTACGTACGCACCACCTTGGCCCCGGCGGTTGAAGCTTTCTTT. Amino acids: CASSYVRTTLAPAVEAFF.

CDR3 protein: CASKTSTDTQYF. In DNA, the CDR3 is TGTGCCAGTAAAACTAGCACAGATACGCAGTATTTT. V gene TRBV19 combines with J gene TRBJ2-3; D call uncertain. From germline, CDR1 is LNHDA and CDR2 SQIVND (reference sequence). V was shortened by 7 bases and J by 0 bases, with 5 bases between the two germline ends. CDR3 length: 12 amino acids.

The V gene is TRBV25-1, the J gene TRBJ1-5, with D possibly being TRBD1 (5 bases). The CDR3 runs to 14 residues. Germline CDR1 reads MGHDK; CDR2 reads SYGVNS. V lost 9 bases to trimming and J lost 0 bases, with 12 bases between them. CDR3 in amino acids: CASSNTGSNQPQHF. The CDR3 nucleotides read TGTGCCAGTTCAAACACAGGTAGCAATCAGCCCCAGCATTTT.

The V call is TRBV27, the J call TRBJ1-1, with D hard to call. V dropped 5 bases and J dropped 4 bases, with 14 bases sitting between them. Germline-derived CDR1 and CDR2 are MNHEY and SMNVEV (reference sequence). The CDR3 length is 14 residues. CDR3 sequence: CASSINMEVTEAFF. The CDR3 nucleotides are TGTGCCAGCAGTATAAATATGGAGGTCACTGAAGCTTTCTTT.

This chain links TRBV19 with TRBJ1-1; the D gene is possibly TRBD1 (5 bases). The germline CDR1 and CDR2 sequences are LNHDA and SQIVND (reference sequence). The CDR3 covers 14 residues. V lost 5 bases and J lost 3, with 13 bases in between. The CDR3, as DNA: TGTGCCAGTAGTCCAGCTGCAGGGTACACTGAAGCTTTCTTT. It codes for CASSPAAGYTEAFF.

V and J are TRBV3-1 (or the pseudogene TRBV3-2) and TRBJ2-5; tentatively, D is TRBD1 (5 bases). Looked up from germline, CDR1 is LGHDT and CDR2 is YNNKEL (reference sequence). This CDR3 is 14 amino acids long. Trimming left V 4 bases short and J 0 bases short, with 9 bases between. CDR3 in amino acids: CASSPNRYQETQYF. Written as DNA, the CDR3 is TGTGCCAGCAGCCCAAACAGGTACCAAGAGACCCAGTACTTC.

The rearrangement uses TRBV4-1 and TRBJ2-7; 13 bases map to TRBD2. The germline V gene encodes CDR1 MGHRA and CDR2 YSYEKL. This CDR3 spans 15 amino acids. V lost 4 bases to trimming and J lost 3 bases; unmatched junction nucleotides: 3. CDR3 nucleotide sequence: TGCGCCAGCAGCCCCGGGACTAGCGGGATCTACGAGCAGTACTTC. Its translation is CASSPGTSGIYEQYF.

This chain links TRBV7-6 with TRBJ2-2; TRBD1 matches 9 bases. V was clipped by 5 bases and J by 6 bases; unmatched bases: 13. The CDR3 has 17 residues. The V gene's germline CDR1 is SGHVS and CDR2 FNYEAQ. CDR3 DNA: TGTGCCAGCAGCCTAAAGAACACAGGGGGCTTGTCCGGGGAGCTGTTTTTT. This encodes CASSLKNTGGLSGELFF.

J is TRBJ2-2 and V is TRBV5-4; 7 nucleotides line up with TRBD1. Germline assignment: CDR1 SGHNT and CDR2 YYREEE (reference sequence). Trimming cost V 4 bases and J 6 bases; bases outside gene matches: 9. The CDR3 runs to 15 residues. CDR3 DNA sequence: TGTGCCAGCAGCCCCGACAGGGTCGGGGCCGGGGAGCTGTTTTTT. Protein product: CASSPDRVGAGELFF.

The CDR3 nucleotides are TGTGCCAGCAGCCGGGACAGGGTCCACGAGCAGTACTTC. Residues: CASSRDRVHEQYF. This chain links TRBV12-3 or TRBV12-4 with TRBJ2-7, with 9 bases aligning to TRBD1. The CDR3 length is 13 residues. V shed 6 bases and J 5 bases; nucleotides not matched to a gene: 5.

CDR3 protein: CASSWSRGTGADTQYF. The CDR3, as DNA: TGTGCCAGCAGTTGGTCTAGAGGGACAGGGGCAGATACGCAGTATTTT. The gene calls are TRBV27 and TRBJ2-3; 10 nucleotides match TRBD1. Per the germline V gene, CDR1 is MNHEY and CDR2 is SMNVEV (reference sequence). The J segment lost 4 bases and the V segment lost 4 bases, leaving 8 bases of the junction unmatched. The CDR3 has 16 amino acids.

J is TRBJ2-7 and V is TRBV9, with a possible D match to TRBD2 (6 bases). V gave up 4 bases and J gave up 4 bases, with 18 bases separating them. Looked up from germline, CDR1 is SGDLS and CDR2 is YYNGEE. The CDR3 extends over 15 amino acids. The CDR3 DNA sequence: TGTGCCAGCAGCATTGGAGGGATCGGGGATTACGAGCAGTACTTC. Amino acid sequence: CASSIGGIGDYEQYF.

The chain uses TRBV11-2 and TRBJ1-1, with D maybe TRBD1 (6 bases). The CDR3 contains 17 residues. In germline, CDR1 is SGHAT, CDR2 FQNNGV. V was cut by 5 bases and J by 1 base, with 20 bases left in between. The CDR3 DNA reads TGTGCCAGCAGCCGATGGGGGCGCCGAGAATGGAACACTGAAGCTTTCTTT. Its protein is CASSRWGRREWNTEAFF.

This rearrangement joins TRBV6-7 to TRBJ1-5, with 8 bases identical to TRBD1. TRBV6-7 is flagged as an ORF with uncertain function. The CDR3 runs to 16 residues. V shed 11 bases, J shed 6 bases, and the junction held 18 bases outside the gene matches. This CDR3 reads CALPRGMVTGGQPQHF. The DNA for the CDR3 is TGTGCCCTTCCGCGGGGGATGGTTACAGGGGGTCAGCCCCAGCATTTT.

The chain is built from TRBV6-1 and TRBJ1-4; D perhaps matches TRBD1 (6 bases). Trimming pared 1 base from V and 8 bases from J, leaving 14 bases between. This CDR3 region has 15 residues. Germline V CDR1 and CDR2: MNHNS, SASEGT. CDR3 residues: CASSEVGRGDEKLFF. The CDR3 nucleotides are TGTGCCAGCAGTGAAGTTGGCAGGGGCGACGAAAAACTGTTTTTT.

This chain uses TRBV7-9 with TRBJ2-2; tentative D call: TRBD2 (6 bases). Trimming cost V 5 bases and J 1 base, with 14 bases left between them. The CDR3 loop spans 16 amino acids. Germline V lookup: CDR1 SEHNR, CDR2 FQNEAQ (reference sequence). CDR3 bases: TGTGCCAGCAGCCCCCCCGGAGGGTTGAACACCGGGGAGCTGTTTTTT. Translation gives CASSPPGGLNTGELFF.

The chain joins TRBV7-9 to TRBJ2-7; TRBD1 matches 8 bases. V lost 5 bases, J lost 2 bases, and 5 bases stayed unmatched. Per germline, CDR1 SEHNR and CDR2 FQNEAQ (reference sequence). The CDR3 length is 14 residues. The CDR3 loop reads CASSQPGQAYEQYF. CDR3 nucleotides: TGTGCCAGCAGCCAACCGGGACAGGCCTACGAGCAGTACTTC.

The gene calls are TRBV5-1 and TRBJ2-7; D is uncertain. The V end lost 4 bases, the J end lost 6 bases, and 14 bases lay between the germline ends. The CDR3 totals 13 residues. Germline V gene lookup returns CDR1 SGHRS and CDR2 YFSETQ. CDR3 in amino acids: CASSQTPDTEQYF. CDR3 sequence (DNA): TGCGCCAGCAGCCAAACCCCAGATACCGAGCAGTACTTC.

The chain couples TRBV4-1 to TRBJ2-1; 12 bases map to TRBD2. The CDR3 runs to 19 residues. Per the germline V gene, CDR1 is MGHRA and CDR2 is YSYEKL. V dropped 1 base and J dropped 3; count of bases not matched to a gene: 10. CDR3 residues: CASSQGLAGARESYNEQFF. The CDR3 nucleotides are TGCGCCAGCAGCCAAGGACTAGCGGGGGCCCGGGAGAGCTACAATGAGCAGTTCTTC.

Written as DNA, the CDR3 is TGTGCCAGCAGTTCCAGTCTAGCGGGGGGGCTGACCGGGGAGCTGTTTTTT. Translation gives CASSSSLAGGLTGELFF. This sequence joins TRBV7-8 and TRBJ2-2; the match to TRBD2 covers 12 bases. The CDR3 contains 17 residues. CDR1 is SGHVS, CDR2 FQNEAQ, per germline. The V segment lost 6 bases and the J segment 5 bases; nucleotides outside the gene matches: 10.

The chain couples TRBV19 to TRBJ2-2; 9 nucleotides agree with TRBD2. Germline V lookup: CDR1 LNHDA, CDR2 SQIVND (reference sequence). The CDR3 is 16 residues long. The trim removed 6 bases at V and 3 bases at J, leaving 8 bases unmatched. In nucleotides, the CDR3 is TGTGCCAGTAGCCCATCTAGCGGGATTCACACCGGGGAGCTGTTTTTT. Its translation is CASSPSSGIHTGELFF.